The rows below give T cell receptor beta chains drawn from one sample of a study of Ad26.COV2.S vaccination and SARS-CoV-2 variants. Libraries were prepared by immunoSEQ multiplex PCR; TCRdb keeps only in-frame clonotypes and omits some of them. The sample yields hundreds of thousands of clones, about 88% seen once. Sequencing was performed on peripheral blood, taken in a trial of Ad26.COV2.S vaccine versus placebo. Every receptor here comes from a person aged 18-65 years who received the Ad26.COV2.S COVID-19 vaccine or a placebo. The CDR3 runs from the conserved cysteine through the conserved F or W. The D gene is left open where the match is weak. Clone size is stated in some rows and not others, as once, few, many or a class when expanded.

clone size	V gene	D gene	J gene	CDR3 DNA	CDR3 protein
NA	TRBV19	TRBD1	TRBJ1-2	TGTGCCAGTAGTAGGGGGACAGCTATCCCGTATGGCTACACCTTC	CASSRGTAIPYGYTF
NA	TRBV6-2/TRBV6-3	NA	TRBJ1-5	TGTGCCAGCAGCCAGAGGGGTAGCAATCAGCCCCAGCATTTT	CASSQRGSNQPQHF
few	TRBV7-2	NA	TRBJ2-5	TGTGCCAGCAGCTTAAGTGCGTCCGGCTCCCAAGAGACCCAGTACTTC	CASSLSASGSQETQYF
NA	TRBV7-2	TRBD1	TRBJ1-4	TGTGCCAGCAGCATACAGGGGGCGGCTAATGAAAAACTGTTTTTT	CASSIQGAANEKLFF
NA	TRBV21-1	NA	TRBJ1-6	TGTGCCAGCAGCAAAGAAGGGGAAGGGGGATGGAAGGGTAATTCACCCCTCCACTTT	CASSKEGEGGWKGNSPLHF
NA	TRBV14	TRBD1	TRBJ2-3	TGTGCCAGCAGCCAAGAACTACTCGACAGGGGGCGGCGAGATACGCAGTATTTT	CASSQELLDRGRRDTQYF
once	TRBV9	NA	TRBJ2-7	TGTGCCAGCAGCGTAGTTTACGCCTCAGCCGAGCAGTACTTC	CASSVVYASAEQYF
NA	TRBV30	NA	TRBJ2-1	TGTGCCTGGCTCGCGAAAGGGGGAAATGAGCAGTTCTTC	CAWLAKGGNEQFF
few	TRBV6-5	NA	TRBJ1-1	TGTGCCAGCAGCTCCGGTCCGGGCACTGAAGCTTTCTTT	CASSSGPGTEAFF
NA	TRBV28	NA	TRBJ1-4	TGTGCCAGCACCTCCCCGGGTTATCTTAATGAAAAACTGTTTTTT	CASTSPGYLNEKLFF
NA	TRBV9	TRBD1	TRBJ1-2	TGTGCCAGCAGCGTTAACACTGACACAGGGGGCGATGGTGGCTACACCTTC	CASSVNTDTGGDGGYTF
NA	TRBV14	TRBD1	TRBJ1-2	TGTGCCAGCAGCCCCGGGACAGCGACCGGTATGGCCACCGCCTTC	CASSPGTATGMATAF
NA	TRBV19	TRBD2	TRBJ2-1	TGTGCCAGTAGCCTCGGGACTAGCGGGAGAGGCAATGAGCAGTTCTTC	CASSLGTSGRGNEQFF
NA	TRBV4-2	NA	TRBJ2-2	TGTGCCAGCAGCCAAGTGAAGGGCCTGGGGACCGGGGAGCTGTTTTTT	CASSQVKGLGTGELFF
NA	TRBV7-9	NA	TRBJ2-3	TGTGCCACTCGACTCTATAAAGGAACAGATACGCAGTATTTT	CATRLYKGTDTQYF
NA	TRBV11-2	NA	TRBJ2-2	TGTGCCAGCAGGGAAAGGAATGGGGGGCCAACCGGGGAGCTGTTTTTT	CASRERNGGPTGELFF
NA	TRBV24-1	NA	TRBJ2-5	TGTGCCACCAGTCCCTCGGAACGGGAAGAGACCCAGTACTTC	CATSPSEREETQYF
NA	TRBV7-6	NA	TRBJ2-1	TGTGCCAGCAGCTTAGCGCTAACCCCATCGGATGAGCAGTTCTTC	CASSLALTPSDEQFF
NA	TRBV7-9	TRBD1	TRBJ1-2	TGTGCCAGCACTAGGGCAGGGGGCGCAAATCGGGGCTATGGCTACACCTTC	CASTRAGGANRGYGYTF
NA	TRBV10-3	TRBD2	TRBJ2-1	TGTGCCATCAGTGAGTCTACTAGCGCCAATGAGCAGTTCTTC	CAISESTSANEQFF
NA	TRBV28	NA	TRBJ1-2	TGTGCCAGCAGCCGACAGCGATATGGCTACACCTTC	CASSRQRYGYTF
NA	TRBV27	TRBD2	TRBJ2-3	TGTGCCAGCAGCCCACCTCCGGGACTAGCGGGGGGTGTTGGGCAGTATTTT	CASSPPPGLAGGVGQYF
NA	TRBV5-1	TRBD1	TRBJ1-4	TGCGCCAGCAGCGCCCTGGGGCAGGGGGGAGGTGAAAAACTGTTTTTT	CASSALGQGGGEKLFF
NA	TRBV5-1	NA	TRBJ2-5	TGCGCCAGCAGCTTAATGACAGGCCAAGAGACCCAGTACTTC	CASSLMTGQETQYF
once	TRBV7-9	NA	TRBJ2-3	TGTGCCAGCAGCTTACGCTCGCGAGGTTTGGATACGCAGTATTTT	CASSLRSRGLDTQYF
NA	TRBV19	NA	TRBJ1-2	TGTGCCAGTAGTACTAGACTCAATTACTATGGCTACACCTTC	CASSTRLNYYGYTF
NA	TRBV7-2	NA	TRBJ1-2	TGTGCCAGCAGCTTGGGGACGGCTAACTATGGCTACACCTTC	CASSLGTANYGYTF
NA	TRBV5-1	TRBD1	TRBJ1-1	TGCGCCAGCAGCCCTGGGACAGGGGAACCTGAAGCTTTCTTT	CASSPGTGEPEAFF
NA	TRBV6-4	TRBD2	TRBJ2-4	TGTGCCAGCAGCGTACTAGCGGGAGTTAACATTCAGTACTTC	CASSVLAGVNIQYF
NA	TRBV12-3/TRBV12-4	TRBD1	TRBJ1-2	TGTGCCAGCAGCTCAACGACAGGGAGTGGCTACACCTTC	CASSSTTGSGYTF
few	TRBV10-3	TRBD1	TRBJ1-2	TGTGCCATCAGTGTGGGGACAGGGGATATCTATGGCTACACCTTC	CAISVGTGDIYGYTF
once	TRBV18	NA	TRBJ2-1	TGTGCCAGCTCACCACCGGGACTCCTGTATGAGCAGTTCTTC	CASSPPGLLYEQFF
NA	TRBV6-6	NA	TRBJ1-1	TGTGCCAGCAGTCCAATTTCCGTGAACACTGAAGCTTTCTTT	CASSPISVNTEAFF
NA	TRBV24-1	NA	TRBJ2-2	TGTGCCACCAGTGACCCAGGGGATTTCTCCGGGGAGCTGTTTTTT	CATSDPGDFSGELFF
NA	TRBV29-1	TRBD1	TRBJ2-1	TGCAGCGCCGCCGGGACAGGGGGGCTGAATGAGCAGTTCTTC	CSAAGTGGLNEQFF
NA	TRBV5-1	TRBD1	TRBJ2-2	TGCGCCAGCAGCTTGGGGACAGGGGGCACCGGGGAGCTGTTTTTT	CASSLGTGGTGELFF
NA	TRBV7-9	NA	TRBJ1-1	TGTGCCAGCAGCTGGCCGGGGCGGACTGAAGCTTTCTTT	CASSWPGRTEAFF
NA	TRBV13	NA	TRBJ1-1	TGTGCCAGTAGGGGGGGAAACACTGAAGCTTTCTTT	CASRGGNTEAFF
NA	TRBV9	NA	TRBJ1-1	TGTGCCAGCAGCCCACGGCTCGTACAGGGTGGTACTGAAGCTTTCTTT	CASSPRLVQGGTEAFF
NA	TRBV19	NA	TRBJ2-7	TGTGCCAGTAGCCCCAGGGCCCGGGGCGGGTACGAGCAGTACTTC	CASSPRARGGYEQYF
NA	TRBV6-5	NA	TRBJ1-1	TGTGCCAGCAGTACCTGGGGAGGAGACACTGAAGCTTTCTTT	CASSTWGGDTEAFF
NA	TRBV5-8	TRBD1	TRBJ2-1	TGTGCCAGCAGACCCTACAATACCCGGAGGGACAGGGTCTACAATGAGCAGTTCTTC	CASRPYNTRRDRVYNEQFF
NA	TRBV6-6	NA	TRBJ1-3	TGTGCCAGCAGAAAGGGCGGGAGCTCTGGAAACACCATATATTTT	CASRKGGSSGNTIYF
once	TRBV7-6	NA	TRBJ1-3	TGTGCCAGCAGCTCCCCGGGGCGCAACACCATATATTTT	CASSSPGRNTIYF
NA	TRBV9	NA	TRBJ2-3	TGTGCCAGCAGCGCGTCGACAGCAGATACGCAGTATTTT	CASSASTADTQYF
NA	TRBV6-5	NA	TRBJ1-2	TGTGCCAGCAGGCAGAAGGGGGGGCCTAGGGATGGCTACACCTTC	CASRQKGGPRDGYTF
NA	TRBV6-5	NA	TRBJ1-1	TGTGCCAGCAGTTACCCGGGCGACACTGAAGCTTTCTTT	CASSYPGDTEAFF
NA	TRBV5-5	NA	TRBJ2-1	TGTGCCAGCAGCCTCGCCCGGGACCCGACGCATTTCTCTCAGTTCTTC	CASSLARDPTHFSQFF
NA	TRBV27	NA	TRBJ1-5	TGTGCCAGCAGTTTTCCCAATCAGCCCCAGCATTTT	CASSFPNQPQHF
NA	TRBV7-9	NA	TRBJ1-2	TGTGCCAGCAGCTTGGACTCACCTACCTATGGCTACACCTTC	CASSLDSPTYGYTF
NA	TRBV6-2/TRBV6-3	NA	TRBJ1-5	TGTGCCAGCAGTTATTTAGACGGGAATCAGCCCCAGCATTTT	CASSYLDGNQPQHF